The T cell receptor (beta chain) described here comes from a study of molecular identifiers for immune sequencing clone quantification. Overall study findings and caveats: A single cell's spiked Jurkat TCR RNA was reportedly detectable among 900,000 to 1,000,000 naive cells. Clonotypes surpassing 20 RNA copies contained over 98% of effector molecules, versus under 1% in naive cells. Same-barcode identical TCR molecules could make highly expanded clones look smaller than they are.

This clonotype was counted ten times or more. Its cognate antigen is unknown. CDR1 and CDR2 from the germline V gene are LGHDT and YNNKEL (reference sequence). CDR3 length equals 15 residues. Trimming left V 0 bases short and J 0 bases short, with 9 bases between. Isolation of naive CD8 T cells was achieved by sorting on a CD8+CD4-CCR7+CD45RA+ phenotype. TCRdb passed the PCR reads through MiXCR, listing each CDR3 protein once. The sample records 50,000 to 75,000 distinct CDR3 sequences, about 20% being singletons. This clonotype was sampled from a human donor in good health. Some libraries in this study had Jurkat cell RNA spiked in. The genes are TRBV3-1 and TRBJ2-7; D may be TRBD2 (5 bases). The sample taken for sequencing was naive CD8+ T cells from blood, with Jurkat cell RNA spiked in. The sample's subset: FACS-sorted CD8+CD4-CCR7+CD45RA+ naive T cells. The CDR3 coding sequence is TGTGCCAGCAGCCAAGAGGTTAGCGACTCCTACGAGCAGTACTTC. Its translation: CASSQEVSDSYEQYF.